This TCR beta chain was sequenced in a study of CD8 T cells in ankylosing spondylitis. In its sample, this clonotype was seen many times. TCRdb re-derived calls from the 5' RACE reads in MiXCR, one entry per CDR3 protein. The sample contains 200,000 to 250,000 distinct CDR3 sequences, roughly a tenth of which appear only once. Sequencing was carried out using blood, either unsorted or a sorted T cell fraction (not recorded which). This receptor was obtained from a male donor with ankylosing spondylitis or in good health (not recorded which).

The chain's CDR3 is CASSFLGDEKLFF. In DNA form, the CDR3 reads TGTGCCAGCAGCTTCTTGGGGGATGAAAAACTGTTTTTT. This rearrangement joins TRBV5-6 to TRBJ1-4; possible D gene TRBD1, 5 bases. Deletions cut 2 bases from V and 6 bases from J, with 8 bases between. This CDR3 is 13 amino acids long. Germline CDR1 reads SGHDT; CDR2 reads YYEEEE.